The 2 T cell receptor beta chains below all came from one sample that was sequenced in a study of regulatory T cells in long-lasting Graves disease. CDR3-region Arm-PCR and iRepertoire HTBI primers produced the TCR beta libraries. A single record per CDR3 protein comes from TCRdb applying MiXCR to the multiplex PCR reads. The sample has more than 650,000 distinct CDR3 sequences, around 30% seen once. Time point meaning: persistent/refractory GD, antithyroid drugs over 5 years with positive TRAb. Preparation of the TCR library used RNA extracted from PBMCs. The source was peripheral blood mononuclear cells (PBMCs), collected when the disease was refractory, from a patient treated with antithyroid drugs. These receptor sequences come from a female donor with Graves disease.

The chain joins TRBV5-5 to TRBJ1-4, with D unclear. V shed 2 bases and J shed 2 bases, with 7 bases lying between them. The V gene's germline CDR1 is SGHKS and CDR2 YYEKEE (reference sequence). The CDR3 is 14 residues long. This CDR3 reads CASSFLSTNEKLFF. CDR3 bases: TGTGCCAGCAGCTTCTTGTCGACTAATGAAAAACTGTTTTTT.

The chain uses TRBV5-6 and TRBJ1-1; no clear D gene. The V end lost 3 bases, the J end lost 4 bases, and 22 bases lay between the germline ends. In germline, CDR1 is SGHDT, CDR2 YYEEEE. This CDR3 has 17 amino acids. DNA for the CDR3: TGTGCCAGCAGCTCCTCGTCATTAGCGACGTGGGGCACTGAAGCTTTCTTT. Translated, it gives CASSSSSLATWGTEAFF.